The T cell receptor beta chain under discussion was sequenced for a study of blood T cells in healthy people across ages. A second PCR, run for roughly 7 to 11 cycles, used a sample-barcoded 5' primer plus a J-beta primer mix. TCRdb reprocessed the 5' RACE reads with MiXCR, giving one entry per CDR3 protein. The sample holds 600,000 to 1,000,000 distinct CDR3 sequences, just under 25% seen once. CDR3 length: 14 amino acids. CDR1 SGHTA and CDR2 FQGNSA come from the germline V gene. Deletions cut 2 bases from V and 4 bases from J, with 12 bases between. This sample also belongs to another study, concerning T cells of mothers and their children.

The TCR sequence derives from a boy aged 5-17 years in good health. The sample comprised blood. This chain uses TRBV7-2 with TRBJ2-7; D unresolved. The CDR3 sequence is CASSLNPAAYEQYF. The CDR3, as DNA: TGTGCCAGCAGCTTAAATCCCGCAGCTTACGAGCAGTACTTC.